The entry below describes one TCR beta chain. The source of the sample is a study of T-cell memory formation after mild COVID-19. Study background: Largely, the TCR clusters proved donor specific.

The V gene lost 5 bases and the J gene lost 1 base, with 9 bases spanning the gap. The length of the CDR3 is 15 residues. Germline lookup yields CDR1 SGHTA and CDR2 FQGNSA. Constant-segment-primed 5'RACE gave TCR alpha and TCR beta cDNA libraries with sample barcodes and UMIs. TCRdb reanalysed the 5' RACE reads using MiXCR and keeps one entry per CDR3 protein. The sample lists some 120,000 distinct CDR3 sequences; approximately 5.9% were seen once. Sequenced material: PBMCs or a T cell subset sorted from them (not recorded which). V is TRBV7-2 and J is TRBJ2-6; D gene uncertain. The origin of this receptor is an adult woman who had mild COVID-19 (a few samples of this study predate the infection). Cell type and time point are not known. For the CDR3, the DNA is TGTGCCAGCAGCCGTCAGGAATCTGGGGCCAACGTCCTGACTTTC. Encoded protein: CASSRQESGANVLTF. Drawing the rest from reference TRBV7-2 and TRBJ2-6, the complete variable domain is GAGVSQSPSNKVTEKGKDVELRCDPISGHTALYWYRQSLGQGLEFLIYFQGNSAPDKSGLPSDRFSAERTGGSVSTLTIQRTQQEDSAVYLCASSRQESGANVLTFGAGSRLTVL.